The source of this TCR beta chain is a study of blood T cell repertoires in COVID-19. CDR1 and CDR2 from the germline V gene are LGHDT and YNNKEL (reference sequence). This CDR3 is built from 17 residues. The V end was cut by 4 bases, the J end by 4 bases, with 21 bases between. Generated by immunoSEQ multiplex PCR, the TCRdb table keeps only in-frame clones and is missing some. The sample records around 260,000 clones, roughly 89% being singletons. The source is a woman in her twenties or thirties with active or convalescent COVID-19. The genes are TRBV3-1 (or the pseudogene TRBV3-2) and TRBJ2-3; D not resolved. The sample was peripheral blood. Here the CDR3 DNA reads TGTGCCAGCAGCCCACCTAAGAGGCCGTGGCCCCCAGATACGCAGTATTTT. This codes for CASSPPKRPWPPDTQYF.